This T cell receptor beta chain originates from a study of blood T cell repertoires in COVID-19. Study information: T cells, B-cell-depleted T cells, or PBMCs supplied cDNA or gDNA.

TCRdb keeps only in-frame clones here, not all; method: immunoSEQ multiplex PCR. The data show 65,000 to 80,000 clones, more than 75% seen once. Germline CDR1 reads SGHTA; CDR2 reads FQGNSA. This CDR3 spans 15 amino acids. The V end lost 2 bases, the J end lost 2 bases, and 13 bases lay between the germline ends. The receptor's source is a man between 45 and 60 years old with active COVID-19. V gene TRBV7-2 combines with J gene TRBJ2-7; possibly TRBD2 for D (5 bases). Sequenced sample: peripheral blood. The CDR3: CASSLRRGGPYEQYF. The CDR3, as DNA: TGTGCCAGCAGCTTAAGGAGAGGAGGCCCCTACGAGCAGTACTTC.